This T cell receptor (beta chain) was sequenced during a study of T cells in pancreatic ductal adenocarcinoma. Study-wide results and limits: Tumor samples had fewer productive templates and about 8-fold fewer unique clonotypes than blood.

Germline loops: CDR1 SGHTA, CDR2 FQGTGA. The CDR3 totals 14 residues. Trimming removed 3 bases from V and 1 base from J; junction bases left unmatched: 0. No neoadjuvant therapy was given to the selected pancreatic ductal adenocarcinoma patients before their surgery. This clone is a singleton in its sample. The antigen remains unidentified. Measured with immunoSEQ multiplex PCR; TCRdb has only the in-frame clones, and not every one. The top ten hold around 3.2% of the sample, which has about 97,000 clones, over 90% seen once. The specimen sequenced was PBMCs. The chain recombines TRBV7-3 with TRBJ2-1; 7 bases are a match to TRBD1. This receptor was identified in a human donor with pancreatic ductal adenocarcinoma. This chain's CDR3 is CASSFRGSYNEQFF. The CDR3 region has the DNA TGTGCCAGCAGCTTCAGGGGGTCCTACAATGAGCAGTTCTTC.